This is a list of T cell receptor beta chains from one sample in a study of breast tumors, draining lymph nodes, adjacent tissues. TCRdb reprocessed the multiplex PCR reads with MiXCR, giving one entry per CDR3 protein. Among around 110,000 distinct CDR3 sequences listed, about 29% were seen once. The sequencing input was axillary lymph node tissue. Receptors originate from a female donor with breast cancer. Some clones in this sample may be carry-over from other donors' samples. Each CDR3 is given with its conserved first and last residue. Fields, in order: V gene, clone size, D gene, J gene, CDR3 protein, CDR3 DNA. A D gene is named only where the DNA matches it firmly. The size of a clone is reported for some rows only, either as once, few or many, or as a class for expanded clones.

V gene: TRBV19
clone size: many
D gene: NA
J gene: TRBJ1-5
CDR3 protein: CASSSGTASNQPQHF
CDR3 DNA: TGTGCCAGTAGTTCCGGGACCGCGAGCAATCAGCCCCAGCATTTT

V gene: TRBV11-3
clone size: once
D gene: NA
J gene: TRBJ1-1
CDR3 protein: CTSSRGRGEAFF
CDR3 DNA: TGTACCAGCAGCCGAGGGCGGGGTGAAGCTTTCTTT

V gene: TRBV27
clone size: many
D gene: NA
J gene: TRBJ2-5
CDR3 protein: CASSRGQPIQETQYF
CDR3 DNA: TGTGCCAGCAGTAGAGGACAGCCGATTCAAGAGACCCAGTACTTC

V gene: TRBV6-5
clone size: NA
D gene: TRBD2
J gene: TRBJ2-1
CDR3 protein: CASSHRLAGAISSYNEQFF
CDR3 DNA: TGTGCCAGCAGTCATCGGCTAGCGGGGGCCATTAGCTCCTACAATGAGCAGTTCTTC

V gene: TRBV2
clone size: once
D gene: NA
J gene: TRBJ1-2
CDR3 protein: CAAPETDNYGYTF
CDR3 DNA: TGTGCCGCCCCTGAGACAGATAACTACGGCTACACCTTC

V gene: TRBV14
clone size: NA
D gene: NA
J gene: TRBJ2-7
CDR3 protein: CASSPVGPRSEQYF
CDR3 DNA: TGTGCCAGCAGCCCTGTTGGACCCAGGAGCGAGCAGTACTTC

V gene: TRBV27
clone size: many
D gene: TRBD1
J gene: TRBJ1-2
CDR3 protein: CASSTTGVGYTF
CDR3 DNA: TGTGCCAGCAGCACAACAGGGGTTGGCTACACCTTC

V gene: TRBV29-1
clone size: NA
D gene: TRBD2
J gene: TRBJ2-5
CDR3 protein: CSHAVTSGETQYF
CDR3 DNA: TGCAGCCACGCCGTGACTAGCGGGGAGACCCAGTACTTC

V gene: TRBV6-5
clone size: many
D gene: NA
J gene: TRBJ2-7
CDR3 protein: CASSPSSGYEQYF
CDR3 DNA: TGTGCCAGCAGTCCCTCGAGTGGCTACGAGCAGTACTTC

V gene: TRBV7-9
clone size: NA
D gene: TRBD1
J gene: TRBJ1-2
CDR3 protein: CASSLNFGTGGGIYGYTF
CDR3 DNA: TGTGCCAGCAGCTTAAATTTTGGGACAGGGGGCGGTATCTATGGCTACACCTTC

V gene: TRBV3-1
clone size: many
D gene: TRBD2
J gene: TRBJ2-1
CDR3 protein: CASSLQGTSRNEQFF
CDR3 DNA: TGTGCCAGCAGCTTACAAGGGACTAGCAGGAATGAGCAGTTCTTC

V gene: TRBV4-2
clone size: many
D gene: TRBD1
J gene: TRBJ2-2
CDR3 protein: CASSQVKPPGQANTGELFF
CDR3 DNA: TGTGCCAGCAGCCAAGTTAAACCACCTGGACAGGCGAACACCGGGGAGCTGTTTTTT

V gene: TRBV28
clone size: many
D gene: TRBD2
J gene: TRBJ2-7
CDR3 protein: CASSLGASGRYEQYF
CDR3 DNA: TGTGCCAGCAGTTTAGGTGCTAGCGGGAGGTACGAGCAGTACTTC

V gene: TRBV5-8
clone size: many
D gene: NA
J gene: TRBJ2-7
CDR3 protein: CASRPTGLSGEQYF
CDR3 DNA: TGTGCCAGCAGGCCTACAGGGCTATCGGGCGAGCAGTACTTC

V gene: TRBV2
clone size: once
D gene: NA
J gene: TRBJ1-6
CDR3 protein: CASSEARQAGANRNSPLHF
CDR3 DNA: TGTGCCAGCAGTGAAGCGCGGCAGGCGGGGGCAAACAGGAATTCACCCCTCCACTTT

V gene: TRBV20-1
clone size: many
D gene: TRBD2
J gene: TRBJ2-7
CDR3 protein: CSATPLAPFATDSYEQYF
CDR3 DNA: TGCAGTGCTACCCCACTAGCGCCATTTGCTACGGACTCCTACGAGCAGTACTTC